This TCR beta chain derives from a study of blood T cells in healthy people across ages. Study results and caveats: Across the age range, TCR beta diversity per million T cells fell in a roughly linear way. Naive and antigen-experienced cells were not separated, limiting conclusive comparison. Researchers report that TCR beta diversity correlated strongly with naive T cell percentage.

Trimming left V 3 bases short and J 7 bases short, with 10 bases between. This CDR3 region has 14 residues. Primers used in a second PCR of roughly 7 to 12 cycles were a sample-barcoded 5' primer and a J-beta primer mix. Through a template-switch adaptor with 12 random nucleotides, each cDNA molecule received a tag. TCRdb reprocessed the 5' RACE reads with MiXCR, giving one entry per CDR3 protein. The sample holds about 670,000 distinct CDR3 sequences, over 40% seen once. This clonotype was observed a handful of times. Its antigen is still unknown. Sequenced sample: blood. This receptor was identified in a woman of 80 years or more in good health. The J gene is TRBJ1-6, the V gene TRBV12-3 or TRBV12-4; D perhaps matches TRBD1 (5 bases). CDR3 loop: CASSLGGGNSPLHF. The CDR3 coding sequence is TGTGCCAGCAGTTTGGGGGGAGGCAATTCACCCCTCCACTTT.